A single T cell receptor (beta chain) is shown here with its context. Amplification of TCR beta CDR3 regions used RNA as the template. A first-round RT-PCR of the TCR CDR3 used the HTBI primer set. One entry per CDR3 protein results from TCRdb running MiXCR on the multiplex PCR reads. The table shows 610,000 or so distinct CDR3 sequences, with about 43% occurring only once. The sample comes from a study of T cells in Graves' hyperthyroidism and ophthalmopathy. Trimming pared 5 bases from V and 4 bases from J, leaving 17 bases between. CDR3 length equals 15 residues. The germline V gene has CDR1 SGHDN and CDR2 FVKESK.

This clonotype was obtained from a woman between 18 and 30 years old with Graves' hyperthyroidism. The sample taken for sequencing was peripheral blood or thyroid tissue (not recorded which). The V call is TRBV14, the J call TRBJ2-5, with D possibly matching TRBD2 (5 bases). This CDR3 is CASSIRTARGETQYF. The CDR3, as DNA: TGTGCCAGCAGCATTCGGACGGCACGGGGAGAGACCCAGTACTTC.